This TCR beta chain was recorded in a study of shared clonotypes between healthy human individuals. Sequencing was performed with immunoSEQ multiplex PCR; in TCRdb, only in-frame clones are kept and a portion is missing. The data show about 710,000 clones, 72% seen once. Trimming shortened V by 2 bases and J by 4 bases, and 21 bases separated the two germline ends. CDR3 size: 17 residues. CDR1 and CDR2 from the germline V gene are SEHNR and FQNEAQ (reference sequence). The genes are TRBV7-9 and TRBJ2-7; D is possibly TRBD2 (6 bases). The sequence came from a woman under 40 in good health. The sequencing input was memory CD4+ T cells sorted from blood. Subset defined: CD45RA-negative fraction. This CDR3 is CASSLPNWGGRSYEQYF. The CDR3, as DNA: TGTGCCAGCAGCTTACCGAATTGGGGAGGAAGGTCTTACGAGCAGTACTTC.